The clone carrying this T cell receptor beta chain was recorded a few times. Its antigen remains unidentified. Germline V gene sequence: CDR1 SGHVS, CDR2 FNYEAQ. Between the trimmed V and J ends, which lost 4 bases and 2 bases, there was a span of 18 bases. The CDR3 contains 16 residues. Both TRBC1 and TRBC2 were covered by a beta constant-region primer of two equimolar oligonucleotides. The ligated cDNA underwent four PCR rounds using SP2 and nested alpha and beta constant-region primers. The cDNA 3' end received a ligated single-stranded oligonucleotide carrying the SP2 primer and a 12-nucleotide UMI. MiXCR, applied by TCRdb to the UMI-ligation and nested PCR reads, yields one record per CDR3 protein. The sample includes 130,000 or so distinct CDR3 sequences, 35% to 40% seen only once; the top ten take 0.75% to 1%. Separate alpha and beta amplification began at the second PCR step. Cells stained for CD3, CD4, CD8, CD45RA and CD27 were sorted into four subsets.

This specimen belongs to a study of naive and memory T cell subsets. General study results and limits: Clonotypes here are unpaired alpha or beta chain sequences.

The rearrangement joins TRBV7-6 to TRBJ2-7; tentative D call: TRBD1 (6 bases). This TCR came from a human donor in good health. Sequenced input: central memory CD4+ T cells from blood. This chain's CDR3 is CASSSQGSAGTYEQYF. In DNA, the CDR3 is TGTGCCAGCAGCTCGCAGGGGAGCGCCGGGACCTACGAGCAGTACTTC. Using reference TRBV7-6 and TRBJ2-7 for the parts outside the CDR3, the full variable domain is GAGVSQSPRYKVTKRGQDVALRCDPISGHVSLYWYRQALGQGPEFLTYFNYEAQQDKSGLPNDRFSAERPEGSISTLTIQRTEQRDSAMYRCASSSQGSAGTYEQYFGPGTRLTVT.